The 9 T cell receptor beta chains in this list originate from one sample, sequenced in a study of control samples from healthy donors and cancer patients. The table came from immunoSEQ multiplex PCR; TCRdb's copy has only in-frame clones and leaves some out. The repertoire holds 90,000 to 100,000 clones, with about 80% as singletons. The sequenced sample consisted of blood. The source is a woman in her 30s in good health.

The rearrangement links TRBV10-1 to TRBJ2-7; D is perhaps TRBD1 (6 bases). The V and J ends lost 1 base and 0 bases respectively, with 13 bases between them. Germline V gene data show CDR1 as WNHNN and CDR2 as SYGVQD (reference sequence). The CDR3 has 16 amino acids. CDR3 sequence: CASSELTRDNSYEQYF. The CDR3 DNA is TGCGCCAGCAGTGAGTTAACCCGGGACAACTCCTACGAGCAGTACTTC.

The CDR3 region is CASRPAGAGTGELFF. The CDR3 DNA reads TGTGCCAGCAGGCCAGCGGGGGCGGGCACCGGGGAGCTGTTTTTT. The chain uses TRBV2 and TRBJ2-2, with 8 bases matching TRBD2. CDR1 and CDR2 (germline): SNHLY, FYNNEI. The CDR3 covers 15 residues. V lost 6 bases, J lost 4 bases, and 7 bases stayed unmatched. The whole variable domain, remainder taken from reference TRBV2 and TRBJ2-2, is EPEVTQTPSHQVTQMGQEVILRCVPISNHLYFYWYRQILGQKVEFLVSFYNNEISEKSEIFDDQFSVERPDGSNFTLKIRSTKLEDSAMYFCASRPAGAGTGELFFGEGSRLTVL.

This clone was counted a single time. V is TRBV5-4 and J is TRBJ2-3, with D possibly being TRBD2 (6 bases). The ends were cut back, 3 bases at V and 0 bases at J, with 11 bases in the middle. Germline V gene lookup returns CDR1 SGHNT and CDR2 YYREEE (reference sequence). CDR3 length: 15 residues. CDR3 nucleotide sequence: TGTGCCAGCAGCTGGGCGGGACGGAGCACAGATACGCAGTATTTT. It yields the protein CASSWAGRSTDTQYF. Together with reference TRBV5-4 and TRBJ2-3, the CDR3 gives the full variable domain: ETGVTQSPTHLIKTRGQQVTLRCSSQSGHNTVSWYQQALGQGPQFIFQYYREEENGRGNFPPRFSGLQFPNYSSELNVNALELDDSALYLCASSWAGRSTDTQYFGPGTRLTVL.

The chain uses TRBV12-5 and TRBJ2-3; D gene unclear. The CDR3 is 12 amino acids. Germline lookup yields CDR1 LGHNT and CDR2 FRNRAP. The germline V and J ends were trimmed by 0 bases and 3 bases, with 1 base remaining between them. The CDR3 reads CASGLVTDTQYF. As DNA, the CDR3 is TGTGCTAGTGGTTTGGTTACAGATACGCAGTATTTT.

This rearrangement joins TRBV5-6 to TRBJ1-4; the D is unclear. The germline gives CDR1 SGHDT, CDR2 YYEEEE. This CDR3 has 12 residues. V lost 5 bases to trimming and J lost 6 bases, with 8 bases between them. The CDR3 nucleotides read TGTGCCAGCAGGGAGTCGGATGAAAAACTGTTTTTT. Its translation is CASRESDEKLFF.

This clone was seen repeatedly, ten times or more. The CDR3 bases are TGTGCCAGCAGCCCCGGACATGCTTATTACGAGCAGTACTTC. Protein: CASSPGHAYYEQYF. This rearrangement joins TRBV7-2 to TRBJ2-7; D may be TRBD1 (5 bases). V was pared by 5 bases and J by 4 bases, with 15 bases between. This CDR3 has 14 residues. Germline V gene lookup returns CDR1 SGHTA and CDR2 FQGNSA.

This sequence joins TRBV5-1 and TRBJ2-5; D might be TRBD1 or TRBD2, each matching 6 bases. The CDR3 spans 15 residues. Between the trimmed V and J ends, which lost 4 bases and 5 bases, there was a span of 18 bases. Germline CDR1 reads SGHRS; CDR2 reads YFSETQ. The CDR3 loop reads CASSAGPGAGETQYF. The DNA for the CDR3 is TGCGCCAGCAGCGCGGGACCGGGGGCGGGGGAGACCCAGTACTTC.

The rearrangement links TRBV5-1 to TRBJ2-3; 9 bases fit TRBD1. CDR1 and CDR2 (germline): SGHRS, YFSETQ. Losses at the gene ends were 7 bases for V and 5 bases for J; bases not matched to a gene: 8. This CDR3 is 14 amino acids long. The CDR3 protein is CASALTGGRDTQYF. The CDR3 DNA sequence: TGCGCCAGCGCCCTGACAGGGGGAAGAGATACGCAGTATTTT.

The rearrangement uses TRBV9 and TRBJ1-2; 8 nucleotides line up with TRBD1. V was clipped by 3 bases and J by 8 bases; unmatched bases: 6. Germline CDR1 and CDR2: SGDLS and YYNGEE. This CDR3 has 13 residues. The CDR3: CASSARTGNGYTF. CDR3 bases: TGTGCCAGCAGCGCCCGGACAGGGAACGGCTACACCTTC.